Each of the 12 T cell receptor beta chains below was sequenced from the same sample in a study of human T cells and chemical hapten exposure. TCRdb re-called the RACE reads with MiXCR, one entry per CDR3 protein. The sample contains 300,000 to 400,000 distinct CDR3 sequences, around 7% of which appear only once. Time point given: patch test 1, 2 weeks after DPC sensitization. Treatment in this sample: therapeutic diphenylcyclopropenone sensitization with weekly scalp DPC. The sequences come from whole blood, collected in connection with sensitization to the hapten diphenylcyclopropenone (DPC). The receptor set was obtained from a woman aged 18-29 years with alopecia areata. Some clones in this sample may be carry-over from other donors' samples.

This clonotype was observed at least ten times. The chain couples TRBV7-2 to TRBJ1-5; TRBD1 might be the D (6 bases). The CDR3 loop spans 15 amino acids. Germline CDR1 is SGHTA and CDR2 is FQGNSA. V lost 4 bases and J 3 bases, leaving 13 bases between the germline ends. DNA for the CDR3: TGTGCCAGCAGCTCCCGACAGGCCCCCAATCAGCCCCAGCATTTT. This translates into CASSSRQAPNQPQHF.

There are a few counts of this clonotype. The chain couples TRBV5-1 to TRBJ2-7, with a possible D match to TRBD2 (5 bases). The V and J ends lost 1 base and 0 bases respectively, with 20 bases between them. CDR3 length: 18 amino acids. Germline V gene data show CDR1 as SGHRS and CDR2 as YFSETQ. The CDR3, as DNA: TGCGCCAGCAGCTTGTCTTTCGGGGTCGTAGGAAGCTCCTACGAGCAGTACTTC. Residues: CASSLSFGVVGSSYEQYF.

This clonotype was counted at least ten times. The CDR3 loop is CASSPVQGVAASYNEQFF. The DNA for the CDR3 is TGTGCCAGCAGCCCAGTACAGGGGGTGGCGGCCTCCTACAATGAGCAGTTCTTC. This rearrangement joins TRBV4-2 to TRBJ2-1; 8 positions agree with TRBD1. V was pared by 4 bases and J by 0 bases, with 11 bases of the junction left unmatched. Germline loops: CDR1 LGHNA, CDR2 YNFKEQ. The CDR3 length is 18 residues.

This clonotype occurred a few times. V gene TRBV5-1 combines with J gene TRBJ1-1; D might be TRBD1 (5 bases). Trimming removed 3 bases at V and 0 bases at J, with 9 bases between. The CDR3 has 14 amino acids. The germline CDR1 and CDR2 sequences are SGHRS and YFSETQ. The CDR3 region has the DNA TGCGCCAGCAGCTCAGACAGACTGAACACTGAAGCTTTCTTT. The encoded protein is CASSSDRLNTEAFF.

This clonotype turned up a few times. The CDR3 DNA sequence: TGTGCCACCAGCAGAGGTACGGGGTTCGGTTCAGATACGCAGTATTTT. Protein sequence: CATSRGTGFGSDTQYF. The chain employs TRBV15 and TRBJ2-3, with D tentatively TRBD2 (5 bases). CDR1 and CDR2 from the germline V gene are LNHNV and YYDKDF (reference sequence). Trimming left V 1 base short and J 4 bases short, with 15 bases between. This CDR3 is 16 amino acids long.

This clonotype came up many times. The rearrangement joins TRBV27 to TRBJ1-1; D call uncertain. This CDR3 has 12 amino acids. Per the germline V gene, CDR1 is MNHEY and CDR2 is SMNVEV (reference sequence). V lost 5 bases to trimming and J lost 1 base, with 5 bases between them. CDR3 nucleotide sequence: TGTGCCAGCAGTCGAACGAACACTGAAGCTTTCTTT. Translated, it gives CASSRTNTEAFF.

In this sample, this clonotype turned up a few times. The CDR3 nucleotides read TGTGCCAGCAGCTTAGTTCCCGGGGGGGCAATTGAGCAGTTCTTC. This codes for CASSLVPGGAIEQFF. The chain uses TRBV7-2 and TRBJ2-1; 8 nucleotides agree with TRBD2. The germline gives CDR1 SGHTA, CDR2 FQGNSA. V lost 1 base to trimming and J lost 9 bases; unmatched junction nucleotides: 8. The CDR3 loop spans 15 amino acids.

At least ten counts were recorded for this clonotype. V usage is TRBV7-8 and J usage is TRBJ1-5; D remains unclear. The CDR3 consists of 15 residues. Looked up from germline, CDR1 is SGHVS and CDR2 is FQNEAQ. V lost 5 bases to trimming and J lost 3 bases, with 14 bases between them. CDR3 amino acids: CASSLTRPANQPQHF. In DNA form, the CDR3 reads TGTGCCAGCAGCCTTACCCGGCCAGCCAATCAGCCCCAGCATTTT.

The CDR3 DNA follows: TGTGCCAGCAGCGTGACTAGCGGGGGAACCACCGGGGAGCTGTTTTTT. Its protein product is CASSVTSGGTTGELFF. The chain employs TRBV5-4 and TRBJ2-2; 12 nucleotides agree with TRBD2. V was pared by 4 bases and J by 4 bases, with 5 bases of the junction left unmatched. Looked up from germline, CDR1 is SGHNT and CDR2 is YYREEE (reference sequence). This CDR3 comprises 16 residues. Together with reference TRBV5-4 and TRBJ2-2, the CDR3 gives the full variable domain: ETGVTQSPTHLIKTRGQQVTLRCSSQSGHNTVSWYQQALGQGPQFIFQYYREEENGRGNFPPRFSGLQFPNYSSELNVNALELDDSALYLCASSVTSGGTTGELFFGEGSRLTVL.

This clonotype has more than one count but fewer than ten. The J gene is TRBJ1-1, the V gene TRBV4-3; D remains ambiguous. CDR1 is LGHNA, CDR2 YSLEER, per germline. V was cut by 0 bases and J by 4 bases, with 9 bases left in between. The CDR3 totals 14 residues. The CDR3 spells CASSQEGRATEAFF. The CDR3 nucleotides are TGCGCCAGCAGCCAAGAAGGGAGGGCCACTGAAGCTTTCTTT.

This clonotype has at least ten counts. The chain employs TRBV29-1 and TRBJ2-1; 7 nucleotides match TRBD2. The germline V gene has CDR1 SQVTM and CDR2 ANQGSEA. The V gene end was trimmed by 8 bases and the J gene end by 7 bases; junction bases not matched to a gene: 2. This CDR3 contains 10 residues. The CDR3 sequence is CSTLANEQFF. CDR3 nucleotide sequence: TGCAGCACACTAGCGAATGAGCAGTTCTTC.

This clonotype was picked up many times. The genes are TRBV3-1 and TRBJ2-1; D perhaps matches TRBD2 (6 bases). The germline V and J ends were trimmed by 1 base and 0 bases, with 13 bases remaining between them. Germline V lookup: CDR1 LGHDT, CDR2 YNNKEL (reference sequence). CDR3 length: 17 residues. In DNA, the CDR3 is TGTGCCAGCAGCCAAGGTCGTCGGGGGAGCTCCTACAATGAGCAGTTCTTC. Protein: CASSQGRRGSSYNEQFF.